Presented here are 26 T cell receptor beta chains from one specimen sequenced in a study of cytomegalovirus exposure and HLA in healthy donors. Researchers ran the PCR with 60 Vbeta and 13 Jbeta primers. TCRdb's copy holds only in-frame clones and misses some; the assay was immunoSEQ multiplex PCR. The table lists a few hundred thousand clones, roughly 84% of them singletons, with 1.1% to 1.5% in the top ten. The material sequenced was PBMCs. The source of these receptors is a girl aged 10 to 17 in good health and CMV-seronegative.

The chain's CDR3 is CASSVTGVSGYEQYF. CDR3 in DNA: TGTGCCAGCAGCGTAACGGGGGTATCCGGGTACGAGCAGTACTTC. The chain combines TRBV28 with TRBJ2-7, with a possible D match to TRBD2 (6 bases). Germline V CDR1 and CDR2: MDHEN, SYDVKM. CDR3 size: 15 residues. V was cut by 6 bases and J by 4 bases, with 19 bases left in between.

The chain employs TRBV6-6 and TRBJ1-4; D might be TRBD1 (6 bases). Trimming took off 6 bases at V and 3 bases at J, with 11 bases between the two ends. Per germline, CDR1 MNHNY and CDR2 SVGAGI (reference sequence). The CDR3 is made up of 14 amino acids. The DNA for the CDR3 is TGTGCCAGCAGAGGACAGTTTTCTAATGAAAAACTGTTTTTT. This encodes CASRGQFSNEKLFF.

Only one count was recorded for this clone. The chain joins TRBV28 to TRBJ2-7; 7 bases agree with TRBD2. Germline V gene lookup returns CDR1 MDHEN and CDR2 SYDVKM. The CDR3 runs 15 residues. Unmatched junction bases numbered 11, after V lost 4 bases and J lost 5 bases. The DNA for the CDR3 is TGTGCCAGCAGTTACAGCGGGGTCCTTACGAACGAGCAGTACTTC. It codes for CASSYSGVLTNEQYF.

The chain is built from TRBV2 and TRBJ1-3, with D hard to call. V shed 5 bases and J shed 1 base, with 6 bases lying between them. Germline V gives CDR1 SNHLY, CDR2 FYNNEI. This CDR3 region has 13 residues. The CDR3 loop reads CASSRESGNTIYF. CDR3 DNA: TGTGCCAGCAGTCGGGAGTCTGGAAACACCATATATTTT.

The V and J genes are TRBV7-8 and TRBJ2-7, with 7 bases lining up with TRBD1. The CDR3 has 17 amino acids. Germline V gene data show CDR1 as SGHVS and CDR2 as FQNEAQ. V gave up 0 bases and J gave up 2 bases; unmatched junction bases: 10. Here the CDR3 DNA reads TGTGCCAGCAGCTTAGCTCTTACTTGGGGGACAGCCTACGAGCAGTACTTC. Encoded protein: CASSLALTWGTAYEQYF. The full variable domain, in which reference TRBV7-8 and TRBJ2-7 provide the parts outside the CDR3, is GAGVSQSPRYKVAKRGQDVALRCDPISGHVSLFWYQQALGQGPEFLTYFQNEAQLDKSGLPSDRFFAERPEGSVSTLKIQRTQQEDSAVYLCASSLALTWGTAYEQYFGPGTRLTVT.

The chain has TRBV11-2 and TRBJ2-5; 10 bases align to TRBD1. With 4 bases clipped from V and 4 bases from J, the junction kept 6 bases outside the gene matches. The germline CDR1 and CDR2 sequences are SGHAT and FQNNGV. The CDR3 is 15 residues long. The CDR3 protein is CASSSDRGLGETQYF. The CDR3 DNA reads as TGTGCCAGCAGCTCCGACAGGGGGCTCGGAGAGACCCAGTACTTC.

The chain uses TRBV6-5 and TRBJ1-1; D is unresolved. V was shortened by 6 bases and J by 0 bases, with 14 bases between the two germline ends. This CDR3 spans 15 amino acids. Per germline, CDR1 MNHEY and CDR2 SVGAGI. The chain's CDR3 is CASSPRGVMNTEAFF. CDR3 bases: TGTGCCAGCAGCCCCCGGGGAGTGATGAACACTGAAGCTTTCTTT.

V gene TRBV2 combines with J gene TRBJ2-1, with D perhaps matching TRBD2 (6 bases). Deletions cut 6 bases from V and 3 bases from J, with 18 bases between. CDR3 length: 16 amino acids. CDR1 SNHLY and CDR2 FYNNEI come from the germline V gene. CDR3 residues: CASSRGTSQNYNEQFF. CDR3 coding DNA: TGTGCCAGCAGCCGGGGGACTTCACAAAACTACAATGAGCAGTTCTTC. The full variable domain, rest sourced from reference TRBV2 and TRBJ2-1, is EPEVTQTPSHQVTQMGQEVILRCVPISNHLYFYWYRQILGQKVEFLVSFYNNEISEKSEIFDDQFSVERPDGSNFTLKIRSTKLEDSAMYFCASSRGTSQNYNEQFFGPGTRLTVL.

The chain links TRBV18 to TRBJ1-5; D uncertain. With 1 base removed from V and 9 bases from J, the gap between germline ends came to 13 bases. The CDR3 is 14 amino acids. CDR1 and CDR2 from the germline V gene are KGHSH and LQKENI. CDR3 in amino acids: CASSPLEAPLPQHF. The CDR3 coding sequence is TGTGCCAGCTCACCACTAGAGGCCCCATTGCCCCAGCATTTT.

The chain links TRBV28 to TRBJ2-1; 8 nucleotides line up with TRBD1. Germline V gene sequence: CDR1 MDHEN, CDR2 SYDVKM. The CDR3 length is 16 residues. Trimming cost V 5 bases and J 7 bases; bases outside gene matches: 13. The CDR3 DNA is TGTGCCAGCAGTCAGTTGGCAGGGGGCAGGTGGAATGAGCAGTTCTTC. It encodes CASSQLAGGRWNEQFF.

The chain uses TRBV19 and TRBJ2-7, with TRBD2 identical over 8 bases. Germline CDR1 reads LNHDA; CDR2 reads SQIVND (reference sequence). The CDR3 runs to 15 residues. The V and J ends lost 4 bases and 0 bases, in that order; junction bases with no gene match: 5. CDR3 region: CASSTHSGDSYEQYF. DNA of the CDR3: TGTGCCAGTAGTACACATAGCGGGGACTCCTACGAGCAGTACTTC. Complete variable domain (other parts from reference TRBV19 and TRBJ2-7): DGGITQSPKYLFRKEGQNVTLSCEQNLNHDAMYWYRQDPGQGLRLIYYSQIVNDFQKGDIAEGYSVSREKKESFPLTVTSAQKNPTAFYLCASSTHSGDSYEQYFGPGTRLTVT.

The chain employs TRBV5-4 and TRBJ1-2; 9 bases are a match to TRBD1. Germline V gene lookup returns CDR1 SGHNT and CDR2 YYREEE (reference sequence). This CDR3 is built from 16 residues. V lost 1 base and J lost 3; bases outside the gene matches: 7. The CDR3 nucleotides are TGTGCCAGCAGCTTGTTGGCCCGGGACAGGGACTATGGCTACACCTTC. Amino acids: CASSLLARDRDYGYTF. Based on the CDR3 plus reference TRBV5-4 and TRBJ1-2, the full variable domain is ETGVTQSPTHLIKTRGQQVTLRCSSQSGHNTVSWYQQALGQGPQFIFQYYREEENGRGNFPPRFSGLQFPNYSSELNVNALELDDSALYLCASSLLARDRDYGYTFGSGTRLTVV.

The chain links TRBV18 to TRBJ1-2; 8 nucleotides agree with TRBD1. This CDR3 has 13 residues. Germline V gene lookup returns CDR1 KGHSH and CDR2 LQKENI. Trimming at V came to 3 bases and at J to 3 bases, leaving 0 bases not matched to a gene. The CDR3 region is CASSPTGDYGYTF. The CDR3 bases are TGTGCCAGCTCACCGACAGGGGACTATGGCTACACCTTC.

V usage is TRBV6-6 and J usage is TRBJ1-1; the D gene is possibly TRBD1 (6 bases). Deletions cut 4 bases from V and 1 base from J, with 7 bases between. The CDR3 is 13 residues long. Germline assignment: CDR1 MNHNY and CDR2 SVGAGI (reference sequence). CDR3 in amino acids: CASSSQGNTEAFF. In DNA form, the CDR3 reads TGTGCCAGCAGTTCACAGGGGAACACTGAAGCTTTCTTT.

This clone was detected only a few times. CDR3 loop: CASSLEVGSPETYEQYF. CDR3 in DNA: TGCGCCAGCAGCTTGGAGGTCGGGAGCCCTGAAACCTACGAGCAGTACTTC. V and J are TRBV5-1 and TRBJ2-7; a weak D match, TRBD2 (6 bases). Germline values: CDR1 SGHRS, CDR2 YFSETQ. The germline V and J ends were trimmed by 0 bases and 2 bases, with 18 bases remaining between them. The CDR3 runs to 17 residues.

This clone appeared a single time. The CDR3 nucleotides read TGTGCCAGCAGAGTGGACAGCCAGAACACTGAAGCTTTCTTT. Translation: CASRVDSQNTEAFF. The chain uses TRBV2 and TRBJ1-1; a possible D gene is TRBD1 (6 bases). Germline V gene lookup returns CDR1 SNHLY and CDR2 FYNNEI. V was cut by 6 bases and J by 1 base, with 12 bases left in between. The CDR3 has 14 amino acids. Based on the CDR3 plus reference TRBV2 and TRBJ1-1, the full variable domain is EPEVTQTPSHQVTQMGQEVILRCVPISNHLYFYWYRQILGQKVEFLVSFYNNEISEKSEIFDDQFSVERPDGSNFTLKIRSTKLEDSAMYFCASRVDSQNTEAFFGQGTRLTVV.

The chain couples TRBV5-4 to TRBJ1-1; D is uncertain. Germline V gene data show CDR1 as SGHNT and CDR2 as YYREEE (reference sequence). Trimming shortened V by 0 bases and J by 0 bases, and 9 bases separated the two germline ends. The CDR3 sequence is 15 residues long. The CDR3 sequence is CASSLGAAMNTEAFF. The CDR3 DNA reads as TGTGCCAGCAGCTTGGGGGCAGCCATGAACACTGAAGCTTTCTTT.

This clone was picked up a small number of times. The rearrangement uses TRBV4-1 and TRBJ2-2; TRBD2 might be the D (7 bases). Trimming shortened V by 0 bases and J by 4 bases, and 15 bases separated the two germline ends. The germline V gene has CDR1 MGHRA and CDR2 YSYEKL. The CDR3 is made up of 17 amino acids. CDR3 in DNA: TGCGCCAGCAGCCAAGATGAGGGGGGGCTGGTCACCGGGGAGCTGTTTTTT. It codes for CASSQDEGGLVTGELFF.

The J gene is TRBJ2-3, the V gene TRBV6-1; 8 bases align to TRBD2. V was clipped by 7 bases and J by 6 bases; unmatched bases: 3. Germline CDR1 reads MNHNS; CDR2 reads SASEGT. The CDR3 length is 12 residues. CDR3 nucleotide sequence: TGTGCCAGCACGAGCGGGGGTGATACGCAGTATTTT. This sequence encodes CASTSGGDTQYF.

The rearrangement links TRBV4-1 to TRBJ2-5; no clear D. The germline V and J ends were trimmed by 4 bases and 5 bases, with 11 bases remaining between them. Germline-derived CDR1 and CDR2 are MGHRA and YSYEKL. The CDR3 loop spans 13 amino acids. Written as DNA, the CDR3 is TGCGCCAGCAGCCTGGCCCCGCTTGAGACCCAGTACTTC. Encoded protein: CASSLAPLETQYF.

The chain carries TRBV29-1 and TRBJ2-7; 7 nucleotides match TRBD2. This CDR3 region has 14 residues. Trimming at V came to 4 bases and at J to 5 bases, leaving 11 bases not matched to a gene. In germline, CDR1 is SQVTM, CDR2 ANQGSEA. The CDR3 DNA sequence: TGCAGCGTTGGTGAAGCGGGGCCTTTCGACGAGCAGTACTTC. The encoded protein is CSVGEAGPFDEQYF.

The V gene is TRBV29-1, the J gene TRBJ1-1; no reliable D call. The germline gives CDR1 SQVTM, CDR2 ANQGSEA. V lost 1 base and J lost 7, with 10 bases in between. This CDR3 is 12 amino acids long. The CDR3 is CSVEATNVEAFF. For the CDR3, the DNA is TGCAGCGTTGAAGCGACAAATGTTGAAGCTTTCTTT.

The chain employs TRBV4-2 and TRBJ2-5, with 7 bases fitting TRBD1. This CDR3 has 14 amino acids. The trim removed 0 bases at V and 5 bases at J, leaving 3 bases unmatched. The V gene's germline CDR1 is LGHNA and CDR2 YNFKEQ. The CDR3 sequence is CASSQDPQGETQYF. DNA for the CDR3: TGTGCCAGCAGCCAAGACCCACAGGGGGAGACCCAGTACTTC.

The chain has TRBV9 and TRBJ2-7, with 8 bases lining up with TRBD2. Germline V gene data show CDR1 as SGDLS and CDR2 as YYNGEE. The V and J ends lost 1 base and 0 bases, in that order; junction bases with no gene match: 6. The CDR3 consists of 16 residues. The CDR3 reads CASSVSGAGVSYEQYF. The CDR3 nucleotides read TGTGCCAGCAGCGTAAGTGGAGCGGGGGTCTCCTACGAGCAGTACTTC.

The chain links TRBV7-2 to TRBJ2-2; D is perhaps TRBD2 (5 bases). Between the trimmed V and J ends, which lost 5 bases and 6 bases, there was a span of 10 bases. The CDR3 is 13 residues long. From germline, CDR1 is SGHTA and CDR2 FQGNSA. CDR3 sequence: CASSPSGPGELFF. CDR3 nucleotides: TGTGCCAGCAGCCCGAGCGGACCCGGGGAGCTGTTTTTT.

The chain employs TRBV18 and TRBJ1-4; D is unresolved. This CDR3 comprises 16 residues. The germline gives CDR1 KGHSH, CDR2 LQKENI. Trimming cost V 2 bases and J 0 bases, with 10 bases left between them. The DNA for the CDR3 is TGTGCCAGCTCACCATCCAGCCTAGCAACTAATGAAAAACTGTTTTTT. It is translated as CASSPSSLATNEKLFF. Variable domain in full (rest from reference TRBV18 and TRBJ1-4): NAGVMQNPRHLVRRRGQEARLRCSPMKGHSHVYWYRQLPEEGLKFMVYLQKENIIDESGMPKERFSAEFPKEGPSILRIQQVVRGDSAAYFCASSPSSLATNEKLFFGSGTQLSVL.